The table lists the clone carrying this TCR beta chain with a count of one. Original data processing: Amplification from reference gene primers served as the basis for estimated nucleated cell counts. The data were produced by immunoSEQ multiplex PCR, yet TCRdb's version contains in-frame clones alone and is incomplete. The D gene and trimming were derived from the DNA, and the V and J assignments and clone size from that table. The sample holds some 150,000 clones, more than 85% seen once. The data were taken from a study of blood T cell repertoires in COVID-19. Study-wide background: Samples taken during acute and convalescent COVID-19 were collected in the United States, Italy and Spain. T cells, B-cell-depleted T cells, or PBMCs provided the cDNA or gDNA that served as material.

This CDR3 spans 15 amino acids. The germline CDR1 and CDR2 sequences are WNHNN and SYGVQD (reference sequence). V was shortened by 5 bases and J by 5 bases, with 13 bases between the two germline ends. Sequenced sample: peripheral blood. The receptor's source is an elderly woman in a cohort sampled during active or convalescent COVID-19. The chain combines TRBV10-1 with TRBJ1-6; the D gene is possibly TRBD1 (6 bases). CDR3 in DNA: TGCGCCAGCAGTCCGGCCGACAGGAATAATTCACCCCTCCACTTT. Translation gives CASSPADRNNSPLHF.